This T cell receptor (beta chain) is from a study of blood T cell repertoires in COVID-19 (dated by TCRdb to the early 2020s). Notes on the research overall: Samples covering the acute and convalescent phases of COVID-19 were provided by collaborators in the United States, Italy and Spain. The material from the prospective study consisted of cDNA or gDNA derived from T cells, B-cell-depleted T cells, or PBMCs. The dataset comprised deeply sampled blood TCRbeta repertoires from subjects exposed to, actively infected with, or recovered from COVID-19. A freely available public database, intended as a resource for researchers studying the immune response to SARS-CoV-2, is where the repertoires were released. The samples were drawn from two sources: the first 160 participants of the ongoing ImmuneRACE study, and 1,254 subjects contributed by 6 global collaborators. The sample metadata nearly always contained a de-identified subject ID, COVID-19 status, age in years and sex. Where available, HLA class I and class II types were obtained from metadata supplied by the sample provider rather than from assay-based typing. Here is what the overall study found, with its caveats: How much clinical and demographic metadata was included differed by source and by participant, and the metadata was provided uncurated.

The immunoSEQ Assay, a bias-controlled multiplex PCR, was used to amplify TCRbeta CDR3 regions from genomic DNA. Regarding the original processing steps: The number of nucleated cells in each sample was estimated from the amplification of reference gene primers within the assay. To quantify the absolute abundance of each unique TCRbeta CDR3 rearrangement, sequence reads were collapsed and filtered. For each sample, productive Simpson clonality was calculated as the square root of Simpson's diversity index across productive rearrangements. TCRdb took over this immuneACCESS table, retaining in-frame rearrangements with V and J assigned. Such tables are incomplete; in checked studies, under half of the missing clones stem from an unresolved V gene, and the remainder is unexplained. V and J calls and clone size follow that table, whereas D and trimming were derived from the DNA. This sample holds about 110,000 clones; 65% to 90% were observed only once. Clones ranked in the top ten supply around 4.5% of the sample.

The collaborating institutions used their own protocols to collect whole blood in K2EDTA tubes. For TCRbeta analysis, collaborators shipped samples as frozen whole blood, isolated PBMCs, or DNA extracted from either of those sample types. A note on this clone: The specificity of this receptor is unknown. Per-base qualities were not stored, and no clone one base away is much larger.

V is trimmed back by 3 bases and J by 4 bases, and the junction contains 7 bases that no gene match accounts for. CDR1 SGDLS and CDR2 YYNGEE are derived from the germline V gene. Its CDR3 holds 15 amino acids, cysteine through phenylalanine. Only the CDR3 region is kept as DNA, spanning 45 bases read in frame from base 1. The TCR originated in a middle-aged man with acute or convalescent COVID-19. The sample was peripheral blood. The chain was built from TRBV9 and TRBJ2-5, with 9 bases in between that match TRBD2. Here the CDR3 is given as CASSGDSGRGETQYF. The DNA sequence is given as TGTGCCAGCAGCGGGGATAGCGGGAGAGGAGAGACCCAGTACTTC. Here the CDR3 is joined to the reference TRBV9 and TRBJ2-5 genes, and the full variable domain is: DSGVTQTPKHLITATGQRVTLRCSPRSGDLSVYWYQQSLDQGLQFLIQYYNGEERAKGNILERFSAQQFPDLHSELNLSSLELGDSALYFCASSGDSGRGETQYFGPGTRLLVL.